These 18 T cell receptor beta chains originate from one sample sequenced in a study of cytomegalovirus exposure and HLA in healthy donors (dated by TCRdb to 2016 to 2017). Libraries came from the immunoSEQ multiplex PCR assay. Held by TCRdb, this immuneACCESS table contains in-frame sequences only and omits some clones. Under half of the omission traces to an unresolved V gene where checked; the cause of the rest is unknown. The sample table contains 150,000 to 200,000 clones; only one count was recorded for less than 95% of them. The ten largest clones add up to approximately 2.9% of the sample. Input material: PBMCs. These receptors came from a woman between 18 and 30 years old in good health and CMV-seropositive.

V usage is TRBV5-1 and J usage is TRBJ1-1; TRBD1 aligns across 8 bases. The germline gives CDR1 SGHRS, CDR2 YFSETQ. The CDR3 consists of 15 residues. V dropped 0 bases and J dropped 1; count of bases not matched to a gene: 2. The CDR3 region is CASSLVTGANTEAFF. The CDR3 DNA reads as TGCGCCAGCAGCTTGGTGACAGGGGCGAACACTGAAGCTTTCTTT.

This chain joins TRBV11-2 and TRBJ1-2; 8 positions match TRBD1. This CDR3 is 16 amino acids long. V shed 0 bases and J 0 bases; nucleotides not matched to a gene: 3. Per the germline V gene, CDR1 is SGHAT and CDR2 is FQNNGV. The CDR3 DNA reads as TGTGCCAGCAGCTTAGACAGGGGGCGAGCTAACTATGGCTACACCTTC. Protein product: CASSLDRGRANYGYTF.

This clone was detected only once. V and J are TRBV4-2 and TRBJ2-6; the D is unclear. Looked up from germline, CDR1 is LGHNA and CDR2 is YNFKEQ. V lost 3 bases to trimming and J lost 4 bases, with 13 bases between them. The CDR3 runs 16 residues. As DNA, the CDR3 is TGTGCCAGCAGCCAGGAAACAGCCTCAGGGGCCAACGTCCTGACTTTC. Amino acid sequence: CASSQETASGANVLTF.

Here the CDR3 reads CASSYGAGTGGNTIYF. In DNA, the CDR3 is TGTGCCAGCAGTTACGGGGCCGGGACAGGCGGAAACACCATATATTTT. V gene TRBV6-5 combines with J gene TRBJ1-3, with TRBD1 matching over 8 bases. The CDR3 runs to 16 residues. J lost 4 bases, V lost 2 bases, and 7 bases had no gene match. CDR1 MNHEY and CDR2 SVGAGI come from the germline V gene.

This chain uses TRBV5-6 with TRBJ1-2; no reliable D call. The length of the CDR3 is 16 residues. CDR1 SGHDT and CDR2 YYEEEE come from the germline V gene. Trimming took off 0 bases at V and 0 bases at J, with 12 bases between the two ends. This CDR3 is CASSLGYSFPNYGYTF. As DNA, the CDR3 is TGTGCCAGCAGCTTGGGTTACAGCTTCCCTAACTATGGCTACACCTTC.

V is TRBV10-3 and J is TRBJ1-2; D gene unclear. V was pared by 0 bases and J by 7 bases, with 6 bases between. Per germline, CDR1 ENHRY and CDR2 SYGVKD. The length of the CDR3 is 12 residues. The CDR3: CAISESIRGYTF. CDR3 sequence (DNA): TGTGCCATCAGTGAGTCAATCCGTGGCTACACCTTC.

The CDR3 protein is CASSLAQGSSEQFF. CDR3 bases: TGCGCCAGCAGCTTGGCCCAGGGTAGTTCTGAGCAGTTCTTC. The chain carries TRBV5-1 and TRBJ2-1, with TRBD1 as a possible D gene (5 bases). Trimming left V 0 bases short and J 9 bases short, with 13 bases between. Germline V gene data show CDR1 as SGHRS and CDR2 as YFSETQ. This CDR3 spans 14 amino acids.

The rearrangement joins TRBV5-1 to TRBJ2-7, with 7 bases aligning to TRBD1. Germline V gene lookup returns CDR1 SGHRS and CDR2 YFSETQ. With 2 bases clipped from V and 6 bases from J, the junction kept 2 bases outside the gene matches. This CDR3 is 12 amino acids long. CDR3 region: CASSLQGSEQYF. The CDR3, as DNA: TGCGCCAGCAGCTTACAGGGGAGCGAGCAGTACTTC.

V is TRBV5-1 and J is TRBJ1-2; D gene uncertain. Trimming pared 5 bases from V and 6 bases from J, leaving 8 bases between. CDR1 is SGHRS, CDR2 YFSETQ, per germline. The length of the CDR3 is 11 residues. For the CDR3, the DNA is TGCGCCAGCAGTTCCGGGAATGGCTACACCTTC. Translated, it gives CASSSGNGYTF. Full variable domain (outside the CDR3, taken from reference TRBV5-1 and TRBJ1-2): KAGVTQTPRYLIKTRGQQVTLSCSPISGHRSVSWYQQTPGQGLQFLFEYFSETQRNKGNFPGRFSGRQFSNSRSEMNVSTLELGDSALYLCASSSGNGYTFGSGTRLTVV.

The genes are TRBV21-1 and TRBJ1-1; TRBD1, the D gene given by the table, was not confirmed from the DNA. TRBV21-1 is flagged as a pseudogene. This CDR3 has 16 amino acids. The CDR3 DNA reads TGTGCCAGCAGCATCCGGGACACTAGGAACAACACTGAAGCTTTCTTT. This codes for CASSIRDTRNNTEAFF.

CDR3 sequence reads: CASSSLGQTYEQYF. Written as DNA, the CDR3 is TGTGCCAGCAGTTCCCTAGGACAGACCTACGAGCAGTACTTC. V gene TRBV27 combines with J gene TRBJ2-7, with D possibly being TRBD1 (6 bases). The CDR3 runs 14 residues. Trimming took off 4 bases at V and 2 bases at J, with 12 bases between the two ends. Germline V gives CDR1 MNHEY, CDR2 SMNVEV (reference sequence).

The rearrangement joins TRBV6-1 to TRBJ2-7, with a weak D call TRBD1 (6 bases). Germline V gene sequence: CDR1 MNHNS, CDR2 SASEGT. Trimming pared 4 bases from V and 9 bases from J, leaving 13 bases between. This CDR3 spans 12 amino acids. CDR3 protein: CASSGTVIGQYF. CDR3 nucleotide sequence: TGTGCCAGCAGTGGGACAGTTATCGGGCAGTACTTC.

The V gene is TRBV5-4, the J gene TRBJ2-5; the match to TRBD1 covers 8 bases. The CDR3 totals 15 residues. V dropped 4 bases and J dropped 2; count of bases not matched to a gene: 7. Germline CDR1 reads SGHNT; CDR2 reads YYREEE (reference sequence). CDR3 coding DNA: TGTGCCAGCAGCCAGGACAGGGAGACACAAGAGACCCAGTACTTC. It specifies CASSQDRETQETQYF.

CDR3 residues: CASSQDVLGRGLFQPQHF. For the CDR3, the DNA is TGTGCCAGCAGCCAAGACGTCCTCGGGAGGGGGCTGTTTCAGCCCCAGCATTTT. The V call is TRBV4-2, the J call TRBJ1-5; 7 bases are shared with TRBD1. The germline V gene encodes CDR1 LGHNA and CDR2 YNFKEQ. This CDR3 comprises 18 residues. V was pared by 0 bases and J by 6 bases, with 14 bases of the junction left unmatched.

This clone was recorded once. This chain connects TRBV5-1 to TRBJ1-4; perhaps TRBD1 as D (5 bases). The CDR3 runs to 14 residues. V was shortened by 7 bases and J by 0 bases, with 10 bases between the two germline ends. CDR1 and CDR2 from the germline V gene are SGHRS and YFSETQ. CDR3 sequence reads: CASSKGTTNEKLFF. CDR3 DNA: TGCGCCAGCTCAAAGGGGACAACTAATGAAAAACTGTTTTTT.

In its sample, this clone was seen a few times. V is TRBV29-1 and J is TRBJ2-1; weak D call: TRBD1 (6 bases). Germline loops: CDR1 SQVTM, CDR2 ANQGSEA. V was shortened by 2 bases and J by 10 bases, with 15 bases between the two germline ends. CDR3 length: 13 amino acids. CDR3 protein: CSVESSGVKEQFF. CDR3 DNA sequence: TGCAGCGTTGAATCTTCAGGGGTAAAGGAGCAGTTCTTC.

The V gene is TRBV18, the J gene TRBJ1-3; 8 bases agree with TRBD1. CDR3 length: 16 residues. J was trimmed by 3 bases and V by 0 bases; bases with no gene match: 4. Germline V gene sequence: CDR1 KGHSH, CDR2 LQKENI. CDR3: CASSPPSGGIGNTIYF. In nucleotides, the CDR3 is TGTGCCAGCTCACCACCGTCAGGGGGCATTGGAAACACCATATATTTT.

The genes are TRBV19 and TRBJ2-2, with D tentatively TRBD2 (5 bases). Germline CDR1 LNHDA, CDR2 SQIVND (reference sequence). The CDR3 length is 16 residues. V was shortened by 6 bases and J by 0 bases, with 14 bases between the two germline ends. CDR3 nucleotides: TGTGCCAGTAGGCTAGGACTCACAGCGAACACCGGGGAGCTGTTTTTT. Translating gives CASRLGLTANTGELFF.